These T cell receptor beta chains were read from a single sample in a study of blood T cell repertoires in COVID-19. Method: immunoSEQ multiplex PCR; TCRdb's copy keeps in-frame clones and lacks some. The repertoire holds almost 200,000 clones, with around 89% as singletons. Sequenced sample: PBMCs or T cells enriched from blood (not recorded which). These receptors all stem from a woman younger than 35 who had recovered from COVID-19. Both conserved end residues are part of each CDR3. Each record gives: J gene, V gene, clone size, D gene, CDR3 protein, CDR3 DNA. A D gene is named only where the DNA matches it firmly. Clone size is not always given. Where it is, it says once, few, many or a class for expanded clones.

>TRBJ1-4|TRBV30|.|TRBD1
CAWSVGGQGAGEKLFF
TGTGCCTGGAGTGTAGGGGGACAGGGGGCCGGTGAAAAACTGTTTTTT
>TRBJ2-3|TRBV28|.|.
CASRERGDTQYF
TGTGCCAGCAGGGAACGGGGGGATACGCAGTATTTT
>TRBJ1-1|TRBV5-1|.|.
CASRDYTQGAGAEAFF
TGCGCCAGCAGAGACTATACACAGGGCGCGGGGGCTGAAGCTTTCTTT
>TRBJ2-5|TRBV6-2/TRBV6-3|.|TRBD1
CASSRKGQGETQYF
TGTGCCAGCAGTCGCAAGGGACAGGGAGAGACCCAGTACTTC
>TRBJ2-5|TRBV5-1|.|TRBD2
CASSSLLAGGQQETQYF
TGCGCCAGCAGCTCCCTTCTAGCGGGGGGCCAACAAGAGACCCAGTACTTC
>TRBJ2-7|TRBV19|.|TRBD2
CASSYRASGSYEQYF
TGTGCCAGTAGTTATCGGGCTAGCGGATCCTACGAGCAGTACTTC
>TRBJ2-7|TRBV19|.|.
CASSIRDRRYEQYF
TGTGCCAGTAGTATCAGGGATCGTAGGTACGAGCAGTACTTC
>TRBJ2-5|TRBV18|.|.
CASSPWQGIGETQYF
TGTGCCAGCTCACCATGGCAGGGGATAGGAGAGACCCAGTACTTC
>TRBJ2-7|TRBV5-1|few|.
CASSRDFREQYF
TGCGCCAGCAGCCGGGACTTCCGCGAGCAGTACTTC
>TRBJ2-2|TRBV25-1|.|.
CASREPRDTGELFF
TGTGCCAGCAGGGAGCCGAGAGACACCGGGGAGCTGTTTTTT
>TRBJ1-2|TRBV4-2|.|.
CASSQGLIGTLREGYGYTF
TGTGCCAGCAGCCAAGGGCTAATCGGGACTCTCCGCGAGGGTTATGGCTACACCTTC
>TRBJ2-3|TRBV27|.|.
CASSFRGAPTDTQYF
TGTGCCAGCAGTTTCCGGGGGGCGCCCACAGATACGCAGTATTTT
>TRBJ1-2|TRBV2|.|.
CASSEGGGAVYGYTF
TGTGCCAGCAGTGAAGGTGGGGGCGCGGTCTATGGCTACACCTTC
>TRBJ1-1|TRBV5-5|.|.
CASSLVDTEAFF
TGTGCCAGCAGCTTGGTAGACACTGAAGCTTTCTTT
>TRBJ1-2|TRBV4-1|.|TRBD1
CASSPSAGTVYSYDYTF
TGCGCCAGCAGCCCAAGCGCCGGGACAGTCTATTCTTATGACTACACCTTC
>TRBJ1-3|TRBV5-5|.|.
CASSSQTLRGGNTIYF
TGTGCCAGCAGCAGCCAAACCCTAAGGGGAGGAAACACCATATATTTT
>TRBJ2-1|TRBV19|many|TRBD1
CASSRQGSSYNEQFF
TGTGCCAGTAGTAGACAGGGGAGCTCCTACAATGAGCAGTTCTTC
>TRBJ2-3|TRBV9|.|TRBD2
CASSAPGGIQDTQYF
TGTGCCAGCAGCGCCCCGGGGGGGATACAAGATACGCAGTATTTT
>TRBJ1-2|TRBV6-5|.|.
CASSYSTWGGYGYTF
TGTGCCAGCAGTTACTCGACTTGGGGAGGTTATGGCTACACCTTC
>TRBJ1-1|TRBV7-6|.|.
CASSLGSGANTEAFF
TGTGCCAGCAGCTTAGGGTCAGGGGCGAACACTGAAGCTTTCTTT
>TRBJ2-5|TRBV28|.|.
CASRTGQGGAETQYF
TGTGCCAGCAGGACAGGACAAGGGGGGGCAGAGACCCAGTACTTC
>TRBJ1-2|TRBV29-1|few|.
CSVGVGEGPREF
TGCAGCGTCGGGGTTGGTGAAGGGCCTCGGGAATTC
>TRBJ1-1|TRBV4-1|few|.
CASSQEDRNYILNTEAFF
TGCGCCAGCAGCCAGGAGGATAGAAATTACATATTAAACACTGAAGCTTTCTTT
>TRBJ1-2|TRBV28|.|TRBD1
CASRGDRGRPGASGYTF
TGTGCCAGCAGGGGGGACAGGGGGCGACCCGGCGCGAGTGGCTACACCTTC
>TRBJ2-5|TRBV6-2/TRBV6-3|once|TRBD2
CASSYTASSGGAETQYF
TGTGCCAGCAGTTACACCGCTTCAAGCGGGGGGGCCGAGACCCAGTACTTC
>TRBJ2-5|TRBV9|.|.
CASSGGQRGETQYF
TGTGCCAGCAGCGGTGGACAGCGGGGAGAGACCCAGTACTTC
>TRBJ1-6|TRBV18|.|TRBD1
CASSPQDRDWMALHF
TGTGCCAGCTCACCCCAGGACAGGGATTGGATGGCCCTCCACTTT
>TRBJ1-5|TRBV10-3|once|TRBD1
CAISEVSTGTGAPPQHF
TGTGCCATCAGCGAAGTCAGCACTGGGACAGGGGCTCCGCCCCAGCATTTT
>TRBJ2-3|TRBV24-1|once|.
CATALNFGDTQYF
TGTGCCACCGCCCTCAACTTTGGAGATACGCAGTATTTT
>TRBJ2-3|TRBV27|once|.
CASGPGYNTDTQYF
TGTGCCAGCGGTCCAGGGTACAACACAGATACGCAGTATTTT
>TRBJ2-1|TRBV29-1|.|TRBD1
CSVETRQGAGNEQFF
TGCAGCGTTGAAACTCGGCAGGGGGCGGGCAATGAGCAGTTCTTC
>TRBJ1-5|TRBV19|.|TRBD1
CASSTGGAQPQHF
TGTGCCAGTTCGACAGGGGGTGCACAGCCCCAGCATTTT